This TCR beta chain was sequenced for a study of OX40 agonist ivuxolimab in advanced cancers. Study overall: The dose-escalation cohort was approximately 81% male, with a mean age of 60 years, ranging roughly 20 to 90. Study outcomes and limitations: Compared with CD4+, CD8+ T cells on average had more expanded clones.

Germline values: CDR1 MNHNY, CDR2 SVGAGI (reference sequence). There are 13 residues in the CDR3. The V and J ends lost 5 bases and 5 bases, in that order; junction bases with no gene match: 3. Sequencing used immunoSEQ multiplex PCR; TCRdb keeps in-frame clones, though not all of them. The sample shows fewer than 90,000 clones, about 91% of them seen only once. Peripheral blood came from all dose cohorts at three timepoints. The table lists this clone with a few counts. Its cognate antigen is unknown. This clonotype was sampled from an adult with an advanced solid tumor such as melanoma, head and neck, liver or kidney cancer. The sample in question was CD4+ or CD8+ T cells sorted from blood, obtained in a trial of the OX40 agonist ivuxolimab. V and J are TRBV6-6 and TRBJ2-1; 7 positions agree with TRBD1. The CDR3 DNA is TGTGCCAGCAGTCGGGACAGTAACAATGAGCAGTTCTTC. Amino acids: CASSRDSNNEQFF.